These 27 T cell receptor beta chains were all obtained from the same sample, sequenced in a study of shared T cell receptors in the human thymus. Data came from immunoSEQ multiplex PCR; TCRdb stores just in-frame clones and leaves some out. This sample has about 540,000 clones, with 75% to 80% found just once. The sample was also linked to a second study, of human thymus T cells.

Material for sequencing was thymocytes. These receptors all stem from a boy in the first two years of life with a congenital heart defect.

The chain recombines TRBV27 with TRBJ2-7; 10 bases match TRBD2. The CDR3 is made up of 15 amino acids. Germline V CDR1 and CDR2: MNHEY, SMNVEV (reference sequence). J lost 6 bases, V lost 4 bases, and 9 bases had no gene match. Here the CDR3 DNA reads TGTGCCAGCAGTTACTCCGGGACTAGCGTGTCCGAGCAGTACTTC. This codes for CASSYSGTSVSEQYF.

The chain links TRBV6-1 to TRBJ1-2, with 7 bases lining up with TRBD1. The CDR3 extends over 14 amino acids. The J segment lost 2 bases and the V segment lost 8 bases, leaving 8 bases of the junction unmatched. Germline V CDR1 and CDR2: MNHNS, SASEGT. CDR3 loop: CASDPGQVNYGYTF. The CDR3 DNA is TGTGCCAGCGACCCCGGACAGGTCAACTATGGCTACACCTTC.

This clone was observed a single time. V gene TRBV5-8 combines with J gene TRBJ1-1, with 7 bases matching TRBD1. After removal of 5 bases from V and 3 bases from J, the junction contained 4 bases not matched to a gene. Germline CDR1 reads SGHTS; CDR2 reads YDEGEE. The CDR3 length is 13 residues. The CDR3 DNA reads TGTGCCAGCAGAGGGGGCGCGTACACTGAAGCTTTCTTT. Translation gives CASRGGAYTEAFF.

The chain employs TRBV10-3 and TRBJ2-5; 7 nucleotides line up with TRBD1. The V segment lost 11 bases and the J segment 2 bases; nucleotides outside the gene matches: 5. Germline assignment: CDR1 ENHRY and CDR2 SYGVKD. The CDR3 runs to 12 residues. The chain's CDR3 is CAPRGQQETQYF. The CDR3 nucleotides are TGTGCCCCCCGGGGACAGCAAGAGACCCAGTACTTC.

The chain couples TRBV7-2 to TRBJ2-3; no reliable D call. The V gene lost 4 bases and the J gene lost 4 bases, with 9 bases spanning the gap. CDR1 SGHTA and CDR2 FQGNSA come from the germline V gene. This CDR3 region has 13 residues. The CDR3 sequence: CASSSEVADTQYF. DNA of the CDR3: TGTGCCAGCAGCTCCGAGGTGGCAGATACGCAGTATTTT.

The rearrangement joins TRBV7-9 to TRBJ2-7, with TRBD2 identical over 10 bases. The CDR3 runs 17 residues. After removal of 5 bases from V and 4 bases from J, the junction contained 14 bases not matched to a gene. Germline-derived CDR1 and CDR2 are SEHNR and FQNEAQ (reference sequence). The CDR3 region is CASSNSGRSPSEYEQYF. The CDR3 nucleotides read TGTGCCAGCAGCAATAGCGGGAGGTCTCCCTCGGAATACGAGCAGTACTTC.

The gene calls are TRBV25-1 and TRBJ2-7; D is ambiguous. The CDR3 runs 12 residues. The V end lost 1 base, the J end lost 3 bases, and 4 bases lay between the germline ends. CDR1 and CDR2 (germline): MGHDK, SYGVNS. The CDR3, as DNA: TGTGCCAGCAGTGAATCGGGCTACGAGCAGTACTTC. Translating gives CASSESGYEQYF.

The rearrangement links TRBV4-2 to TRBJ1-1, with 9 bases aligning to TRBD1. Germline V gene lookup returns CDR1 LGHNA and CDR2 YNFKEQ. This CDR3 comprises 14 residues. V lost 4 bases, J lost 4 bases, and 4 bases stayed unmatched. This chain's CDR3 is CASSPATGGTEAFF. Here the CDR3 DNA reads TGTGCCAGCAGCCCAGCGACAGGGGGCACTGAAGCTTTCTTT.

CDR3 in DNA: TGTGCCAGCAGCTCCGGGACTCCCCTCACCTACGAGCAGTACTTC. Its protein product is CASSSGTPLTYEQYF. The V and J genes are TRBV5-4 and TRBJ2-7; possibly TRBD2 for D (6 bases). The germline V and J ends were trimmed by 3 bases and 2 bases, with 15 bases remaining between them. CDR1 is SGHNT and CDR2 is YYREEE in the germline V gene (reference sequence). The CDR3 totals 15 residues.

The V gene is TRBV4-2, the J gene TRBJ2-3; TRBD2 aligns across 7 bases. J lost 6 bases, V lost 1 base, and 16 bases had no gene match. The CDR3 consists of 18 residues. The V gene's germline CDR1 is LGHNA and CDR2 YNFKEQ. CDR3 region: CASSQVSPRVAGFDTQYF. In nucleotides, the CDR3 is TGTGCCAGCAGCCAAGTAAGCCCCAGAGTAGCGGGTTTTGATACGCAGTATTTT.

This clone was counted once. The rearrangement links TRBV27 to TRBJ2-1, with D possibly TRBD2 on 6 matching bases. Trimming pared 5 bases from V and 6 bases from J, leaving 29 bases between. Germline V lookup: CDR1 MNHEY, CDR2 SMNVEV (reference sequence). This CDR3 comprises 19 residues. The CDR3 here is CASSKIPYTSPWVSNEQFF. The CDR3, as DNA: TGTGCCAGCAGTAAAATCCCCTACACTAGCCCGTGGGTGAGCAATGAGCAGTTCTTC.

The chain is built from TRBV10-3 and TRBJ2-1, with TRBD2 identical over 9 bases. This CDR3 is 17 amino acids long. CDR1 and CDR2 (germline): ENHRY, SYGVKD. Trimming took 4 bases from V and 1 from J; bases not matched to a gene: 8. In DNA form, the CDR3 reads TGTGCCATCAGTGTAGGTGGTAGCGGGAGATCCTACAATGAGCAGTTCTTC. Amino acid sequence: CAISVGGSGRSYNEQFF.

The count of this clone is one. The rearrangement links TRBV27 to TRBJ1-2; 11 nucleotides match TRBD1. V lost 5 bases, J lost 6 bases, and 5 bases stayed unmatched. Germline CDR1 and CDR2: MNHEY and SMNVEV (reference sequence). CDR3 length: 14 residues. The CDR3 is CASSPTDRGHGYTF. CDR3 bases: TGTGCCAGCAGTCCCACGGACAGGGGGCATGGCTACACCTTC.

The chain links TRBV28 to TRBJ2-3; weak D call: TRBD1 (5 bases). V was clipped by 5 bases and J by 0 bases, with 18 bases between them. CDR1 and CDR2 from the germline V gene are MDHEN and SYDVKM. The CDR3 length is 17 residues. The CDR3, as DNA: TGTGCCAGCAGTCCACCCTTCGACAGCGACAGCACAGATACGCAGTATTTT. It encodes CASSPPFDSDSTDTQYF.

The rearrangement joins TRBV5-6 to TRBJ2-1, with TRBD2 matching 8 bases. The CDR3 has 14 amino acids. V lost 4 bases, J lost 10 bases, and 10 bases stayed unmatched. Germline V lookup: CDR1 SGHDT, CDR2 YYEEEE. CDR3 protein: CASSPTREGLEQFF. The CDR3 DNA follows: TGTGCCAGCAGCCCGACTCGGGAGGGCTTGGAGCAGTTCTTC.

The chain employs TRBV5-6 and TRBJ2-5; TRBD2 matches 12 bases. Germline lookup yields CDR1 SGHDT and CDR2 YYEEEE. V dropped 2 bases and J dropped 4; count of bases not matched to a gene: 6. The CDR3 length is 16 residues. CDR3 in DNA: TGTGCCAGCAGCTTACCCCTAGCGGGAGGGGGAGAGACCCAGTACTTC. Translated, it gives CASSLPLAGGGETQYF.

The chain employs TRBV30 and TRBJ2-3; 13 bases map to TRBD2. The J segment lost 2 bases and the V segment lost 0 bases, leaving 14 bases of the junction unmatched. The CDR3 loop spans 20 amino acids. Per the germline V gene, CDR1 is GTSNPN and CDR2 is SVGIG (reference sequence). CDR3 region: CAWSVGTSGKANIDTDTQYF. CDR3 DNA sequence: TGTGCCTGGAGTGTCGGGACTAGCGGGAAAGCCAACATCGACACAGATACGCAGTATTTT.

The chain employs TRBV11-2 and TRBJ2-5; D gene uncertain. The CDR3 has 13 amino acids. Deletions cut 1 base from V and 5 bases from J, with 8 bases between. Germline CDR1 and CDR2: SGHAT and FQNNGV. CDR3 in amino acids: CASSLAIAETQYF. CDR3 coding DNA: TGTGCCAGCAGCTTAGCGATTGCGGAGACCCAGTACTTC. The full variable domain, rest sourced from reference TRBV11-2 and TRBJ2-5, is EAGVAQSPRYKIIEKRQSVAFWCNPISGHATLYWYQQILGQGPKLLIQFQNNGVVDDSQLPKDRFSAERLKGVDSTLKIQPAKLEDSAVYLCASSLAIAETQYFGPGTRLLVL.

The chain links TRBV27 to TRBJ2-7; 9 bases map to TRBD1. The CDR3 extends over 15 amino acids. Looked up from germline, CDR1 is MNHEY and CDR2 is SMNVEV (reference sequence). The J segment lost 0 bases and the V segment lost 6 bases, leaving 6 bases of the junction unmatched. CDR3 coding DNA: TGTGCCAGCAGGAACGACAGGGGGGGCTCCTACGAGCAGTACTTC. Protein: CASRNDRGGSYEQYF.

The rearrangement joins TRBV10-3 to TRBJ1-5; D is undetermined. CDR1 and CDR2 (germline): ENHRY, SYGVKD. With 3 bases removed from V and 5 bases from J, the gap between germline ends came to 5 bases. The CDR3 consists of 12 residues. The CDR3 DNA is TGTGCCATCAGTGACTCTCATCAGCCCCAGCATTTT. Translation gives CAISDSHQPQHF.

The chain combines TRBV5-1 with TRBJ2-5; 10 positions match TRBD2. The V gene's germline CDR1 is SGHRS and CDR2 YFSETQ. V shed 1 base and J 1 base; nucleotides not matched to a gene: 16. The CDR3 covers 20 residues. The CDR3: CASSLRIQTSGALTQETQYF. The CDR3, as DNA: TGCGCCAGCAGCTTGCGGATTCAAACTAGCGGGGCCCTCACCCAAGAGACCCAGTACTTC.

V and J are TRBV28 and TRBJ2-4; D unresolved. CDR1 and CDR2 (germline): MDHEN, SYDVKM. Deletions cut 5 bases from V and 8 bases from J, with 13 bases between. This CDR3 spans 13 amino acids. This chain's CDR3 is CASSAYGEDIQYF. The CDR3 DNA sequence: TGTGCCAGCAGTGCCTATGGAGAGGACATTCAGTACTTC.

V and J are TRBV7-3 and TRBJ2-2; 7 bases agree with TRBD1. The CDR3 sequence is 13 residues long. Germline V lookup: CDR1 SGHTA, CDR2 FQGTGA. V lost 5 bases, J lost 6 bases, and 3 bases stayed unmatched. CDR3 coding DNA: TGTGCCAGCAGCAGAACAGGGGCCGGGGAGCTGTTTTTT. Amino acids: CASSRTGAGELFF. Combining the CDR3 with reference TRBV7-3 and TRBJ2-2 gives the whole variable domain GAGVSQTPSNKVTEKGKYVELRCDPISGHTALYWYRQSLGQGPEFLIYFQGTGAADDSGLPNDRFFAVRPEGSVSTLKIQRTERGDSAVYLCASSRTGAGELFFGEGSRLTVL.

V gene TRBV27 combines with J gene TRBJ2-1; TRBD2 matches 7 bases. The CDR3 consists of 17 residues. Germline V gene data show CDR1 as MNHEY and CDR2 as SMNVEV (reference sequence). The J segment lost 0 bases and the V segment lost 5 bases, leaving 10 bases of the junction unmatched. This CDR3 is CASSPGSGRSSYNEQFF. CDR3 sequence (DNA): TGTGCCAGCAGTCCGGGTAGCGGGCGGAGCTCCTACAATGAGCAGTTCTTC.

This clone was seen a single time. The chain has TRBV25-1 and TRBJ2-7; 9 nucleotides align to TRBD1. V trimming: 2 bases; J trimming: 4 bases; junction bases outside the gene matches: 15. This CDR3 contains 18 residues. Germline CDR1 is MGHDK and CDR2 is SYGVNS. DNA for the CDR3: TGTGCCAGCAGTGAAACCTTCTCCGGGACAGGGACGAATTACGAGCAGTACTTC. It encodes CASSETFSGTGTNYEQYF.

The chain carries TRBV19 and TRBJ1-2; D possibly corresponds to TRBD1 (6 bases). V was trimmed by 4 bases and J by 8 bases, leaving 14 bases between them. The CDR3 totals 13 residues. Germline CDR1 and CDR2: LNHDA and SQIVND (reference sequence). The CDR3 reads CASSSATGGGYTF. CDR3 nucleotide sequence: TGTGCCAGTAGTAGCGCGACAGGTGGAGGCTACACCTTC.

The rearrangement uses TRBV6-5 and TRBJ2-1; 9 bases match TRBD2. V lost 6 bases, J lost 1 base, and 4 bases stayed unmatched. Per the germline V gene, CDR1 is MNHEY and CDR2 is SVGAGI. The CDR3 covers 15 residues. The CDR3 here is CASSPTSGSYNEQFF. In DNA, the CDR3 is TGTGCCAGCAGCCCGACTAGCGGATCCTACAATGAGCAGTTCTTC.